This entry is about one T cell receptor beta chain. No antigen is known for it. These data come from a study of cytomegalovirus exposure and HLA in healthy donors. General observations from the study: It was only CMV serostatus that was available as immune exposure information.

Germline CDR1 is SGHTA and CDR2 is FQGNSA. The V end was cut by 4 bases, the J end by 6 bases, with 18 bases between. This CDR3 spans 15 amino acids. PCR involved 60 Vbeta and 13 Jbeta primers. Repertoires were generated with immunoSEQ multiplex PCR, while TCRdb's copy carries only in-frame clones and drops some. The sample contains under 150,000 clones, around four fifths of which appear only once. The source is a man aged 40-49 years in good health and CMV-seronegative. The rearrangement uses TRBV7-2 and TRBJ1-1, with D tentatively TRBD1 (6 bases). Sequencing was done on a sample of PBMCs. DNA of the CDR3: TGTGCCAGCAGCTACCTGGGGGGGCTTAGCGCTGAAGCTTTCTTT. It is translated as CASSYLGGLSAEAFF.